This T cell receptor (beta chain) was sequenced for a study of blood T cell repertoires in COVID-19 (dated by TCRdb to 2020 to 2021). About the study as a whole: Samples covering the acute and convalescent phases of COVID-19 were provided by collaborators in the United States, Italy and Spain. The material from the prospective study consisted of cDNA or gDNA derived from T cells, B-cell-depleted T cells, or PBMCs. Deeply sampled blood TCRbeta repertoires from subjects exposed to, actively infected with, or recovered from COVID-19 were included in the dataset. The repertoires were released in a freely available public database intended as a resource for research on the immune response to SARS-CoV-2. Samples came from the ongoing ImmuneRACE study (first 160 participants) plus 1,254 subjects from 6 global collaborators. Nearly every sample came with metadata listing a de-identified subject ID, COVID-19 status, age in years and sex. HLA class I and class II types, where available, came from metadata supplied by the sample provider rather than from assay-based typing.

Overall results and qualifications from the work: The quantity of clinical and demographic metadata differed by source and by participant and was supplied without curation.

Regarding this clone: The antigen it recognizes is unknown. No much larger clonotype is one base removed from it; base qualities were not supplied.

One collaborating source in Seattle enrolled patients during active infection and followed them longitudinally through the course of disease. Collaborating institutions collected whole blood in K2EDTA tubes following their own protocols. For TCRbeta analysis, collaborator samples were shipped as frozen whole blood, as isolated PBMCs, or as DNA extracted from either sample type. Spanning cysteine to phenylalanine, the CDR3 consists of 14 amino acids. Solely the CDR3 DNA is kept, with 42 bases framed from the first base. Trimming at the junction amounts to 1 base on V and 2 bases on J, and the germline ends lie 7 bases apart. Via the germline V gene, CDR1 is SGHRS and CDR2 YFSETQ. TCRbeta CDR3 regions were amplified from genomic DNA using the immunoSEQ Assay, a bias-controlled multiplex PCR. In the authors' own workflow: The number of nucleated cells in each sample was estimated from the amplification of reference gene primers within the assay. To quantify the absolute abundance of each unique TCRbeta CDR3 rearrangement, sequence reads were collapsed and filtered. For each sample, productive Simpson clonality was calculated as the square root of Simpson's diversity index across productive rearrangements. Imported from immuneACCESS, the table was reduced by TCRdb to in-frame sequences with V and J called. These copies leave out some clones; in studies compared against another copy, an unresolved V gene accounts for under half, and the cause of the remainder is not known. The DNA was the basis for D and trimming; V, J and clone size are from that table. In all, the sample holds about 150,000 clones, and roughly 85% of those were seen once. In total, the top ten clones hold more than 7.5% of the sample.

The chain was built from TRBV5-1 and TRBJ1-3, and possibly TRBD1, on 5 matching bases. This TCR was sampled from a woman aged 55-75 years with COVID-19, enrolled during active disease. Sequencing used peripheral blood. The CDR3: CASSLTGAGNTIYF. The base sequence is TGCGCCAGCAGCTTGACAGGCGCTGGAAACACCATATATTTT.